The next 24 T cell receptor beta chains were all read from a single sample in a study of CD8 T cells in Susac syndrome. With random hexamers, reverse transcription was performed on 0.5 to 1 ug of RNA. TCRdb independently ran MiXCR on the immunoSEQ multiplex PCR reads; one entry per CDR3 protein. The table shows 200,000 to 300,000 distinct CDR3 sequences, with 90% to 96% occurring only once. Source material: CD4+ T cells from PBMCs. These receptors all come from a human donor with Susac syndrome.

This clonotype was observed a single time. This chain joins TRBV5-1 and TRBJ2-3; D possibly corresponds to TRBD2 (6 bases). CDR3 length: 16 amino acids. Deletions cut 3 bases from V and 0 bases from J, with 14 bases between. CDR1 and CDR2 (germline): SGHRS, YFSETQ. The CDR3 sequence: CASSSLGRDSTDTQYF. CDR3 nucleotide sequence: TGCGCCAGCAGCTCCCTCGGGAGAGACAGCACAGATACGCAGTATTTT.

As DNA, the CDR3 is TGTGCCATCCGGCGGAGCATGAACACTGAAGCTTTCTTT. It specifies CAIRRSMNTEAFF. The chain recombines TRBV6-5 with TRBJ1-1; D is unclear. Germline V CDR1 and CDR2: MNHEY, SVGAGI. There are 13 residues in the CDR3. Trimming took 10 bases from V and 0 from J, leaving 12 bases between them.

The chain employs TRBV30 and TRBJ1-2; D is undetermined. Germline-derived CDR1 and CDR2 are GTSNPN and SVGIG (reference sequence). The germline V and J ends were trimmed by 0 bases and 5 bases, with 10 bases remaining between them. The CDR3 has 13 residues. DNA for the CDR3: TGTGCCTGGAGTGTTGAGAACCCGTATGGCTACACCTTC. Residues: CAWSVENPYGYTF.

The chain links TRBV3-1 to TRBJ1-1; possible D gene TRBD1, 5 bases. The germline V gene has CDR1 LGHDT and CDR2 YNNKEL (reference sequence). V shed 4 bases and J shed 5 bases, with 20 bases lying between them. The length of the CDR3 is 16 residues. For the CDR3, the DNA is TGTGCCAGCAGCCTCTGGGGGGGTTTGCTGAGGACTGAAGCTTTCTTT. Its translation: CASSLWGGLLRTEAFF.

This chain joins TRBV30 and TRBJ2-5; D ambiguous. The germline V gene has CDR1 GTSNPN and CDR2 SVGIG (reference sequence). The V gene lost 0 bases and the J gene lost 3 bases, with 5 bases spanning the gap. The CDR3 extends over 12 amino acids. CDR3: CAWSVNEETQYF. Here the CDR3 DNA reads TGTGCCTGGAGTGTCAACGAAGAGACCCAGTACTTC.

The chain combines TRBV14 with TRBJ2-7, with a possible D match to TRBD2 (6 bases). Germline lookup yields CDR1 SGHDN and CDR2 FVKESK. Trimming removed 4 bases from V and 9 bases from J, with 16 bases in between. The CDR3 spans 13 residues. In DNA, the CDR3 is TGTGCCAGCAGCCCCTCTGGACTATATTGGCAGTACTTC. Protein: CASSPSGLYWQYF.

This clonotype was detected once. V and J are TRBV20-1 and TRBJ2-7, with D perhaps matching TRBD2 (5 bases). Germline CDR1 DFQATT, CDR2 SNEGSKA (reference sequence). The length of the CDR3 is 13 residues. The V end was cut by 3 bases, the J end by 3 bases, with 12 bases between. CDR3 sequence reads: CSASGEKHYEQYF. CDR3 bases: TGCAGTGCTAGTGGGGAGAAACACTACGAGCAGTACTTC.

The rearrangement links TRBV29-1 to TRBJ1-2; tentatively, D is TRBD1 (5 bases). Germline CDR1 reads SQVTM; CDR2 reads ANQGSEA. CDR3 length equals 16 residues. V lost 4 bases and J 6 bases, leaving 24 bases between the germline ends. CDR3 amino acids: CSVVGRGGGDRDGYTF. CDR3 bases: TGCAGCGTTGTTGGAAGGGGCGGTGGTGATAGGGATGGCTACACCTTC.

The chain couples TRBV10-1 to TRBJ2-7; D may be TRBD2 (5 bases). The germline V gene encodes CDR1 WNHNN and CDR2 SYGVQD (reference sequence). Trimming removed 1 base from V and 2 bases from J, with 6 bases in between. This CDR3 spans 13 amino acids. The CDR3 reads CASSEFGAYEQYF. CDR3 DNA: TGCGCCAGCAGTGAGTTCGGGGCCTACGAGCAGTACTTC.

The chain carries TRBV28 and TRBJ2-1; 9 nucleotides line up with TRBD2. The CDR3 extends over 14 amino acids. J was trimmed by 0 bases and V by 9 bases; bases with no gene match: 3. Germline CDR1 is MDHEN and CDR2 is SYDVKM. CDR3 coding DNA: TGTGCCAGTAGCGGGAGCCCCTCCTACAATGAGCAGTTCTTC. Amino acid sequence: CASSGSPSYNEQFF.

V is TRBV29-1 and J is TRBJ1-1; D call uncertain. The CDR3 spans 13 residues. Trimming shortened V by 1 base and J by 0 bases, and 6 bases separated the two germline ends. Germline V gives CDR1 SQVTM, CDR2 ANQGSEA. The CDR3 bases are TGCAGCGTTGAAGTCGGTATGAACACTGAAGCTTTCTTT. This translates into CSVEVGMNTEAFF.

The J gene is TRBJ2-7, the V gene TRBV6-2 or TRBV6-3, with 13 bases aligning to TRBD2. The CDR3 length is 15 residues. Germline CDR1 is MNHEY and CDR2 is SVGEGT. J lost 3 bases, V lost 4 bases, and 3 bases had no gene match. The CDR3 loop reads CASSSRTSGSYEQYF. The CDR3 DNA sequence: TGTGCCAGCAGTTCCCGGACTAGCGGGAGCTACGAGCAGTACTTC.

This clonotype has just a few counts. This chain links TRBV3-1 with TRBJ1-2; 7 bases map to TRBD1. The J segment lost 2 bases and the V segment lost 6 bases, leaving 3 bases of the junction unmatched. Per the germline V gene, CDR1 is LGHDT and CDR2 is YNNKEL (reference sequence). CDR3 length equals 13 residues. The CDR3 region has the DNA TGTGCCAGCAGTCAGACAGGGAACTATGGCTACACCTTC. As protein: CASSQTGNYGYTF.

This rearrangement joins TRBV9 to TRBJ2-1, with 8 bases identical to TRBD2. With V trimmed by 0 bases and J by 15 bases, 17 bases remained unmatched. This CDR3 spans 16 amino acids. Per germline, CDR1 SGDLS and CDR2 YYNGEE. DNA for the CDR3: TGTGCCAGCAGCGTAGGTCAAGCGGGAGTAGTTGGGTTCTTGTTCTTC. As protein: CASSVGQAGVVGFLFF.

The chain recombines TRBV5-1 with TRBJ2-5, with D perhaps TRBD2 (5 bases). Trimming removed 1 base from V and 2 bases from J, with 9 bases in between. The germline CDR1 and CDR2 sequences are SGHRS and YFSETQ. CDR3 length equals 14 residues. The CDR3 here is CASSLPSGQETQYF. The CDR3 DNA follows: TGCGCCAGCAGCTTGCCCAGCGGACAAGAGACCCAGTACTTC.

The V and J genes are TRBV19 and TRBJ2-6; D gene ambiguous. The ends were cut back, 7 bases at V and 0 bases at J, with 10 bases in the middle. The germline CDR1 and CDR2 sequences are LNHDA and SQIVND (reference sequence). The CDR3 covers 15 residues. This CDR3 is CASISYGSGANVLTF. The CDR3 DNA follows: TGTGCCAGTATCTCATATGGCTCTGGGGCCAACGTCCTGACTTTC.

The rearrangement links TRBV18 to TRBJ2-2; D uncertain. CDR3 length: 16 amino acids. Germline CDR1 is KGHSH and CDR2 is LQKENI. The V and J ends lost 2 bases and 1 base respectively, with 11 bases between them. The CDR3 is CASSPSAAGNTGELFF. In nucleotides, the CDR3 is TGTGCCAGCTCACCATCGGCGGCCGGGAACACCGGGGAGCTGTTTTTT. Complete variable domain (other parts from reference TRBV18 and TRBJ2-2): NAGVMQNPRHLVRRRGQEARLRCSPMKGHSHVYWYRQLPEEGLKFMVYLQKENIIDESGMPKERFSAEFPKEGPSILRIQQVVRGDSAAYFCASSPSAAGNTGELFFGEGSRLTVL.

The chain uses TRBV18 and TRBJ1-1; 10 bases are shared with TRBD1. J gave up 1 base and V 8 bases, and 10 bases lay outside the gene matches. The germline V gene encodes CDR1 KGHSH and CDR2 LQKENI. The CDR3 covers 16 residues. Here the CDR3 DNA reads TGTGCCAGCCTGCGACAGGGGGCATCGGAGAACACTGAAGCTTTCTTT. It yields the protein CASLRQGASENTEAFF. The full variable domain, its missing parts supplied by reference TRBV18 and TRBJ1-1, is NAGVMQNPRHLVRRRGQEARLRCSPMKGHSHVYWYRQLPEEGLKFMVYLQKENIIDESGMPKERFSAEFPKEGPSILRIQQVVRGDSAAYFCASLRQGASENTEAFFGQGTRLTVV.

This rearrangement joins TRBV11-1 to TRBJ2-7; a weak D match, TRBD2 (6 bases). Trimming stripped 6 bases from V and 3 bases from J, with 24 bases between. The germline CDR1 and CDR2 sequences are SGHAT and FQDESV (reference sequence). The CDR3 runs to 17 residues. The CDR3 DNA reads as TGTGCCAGCAGTACTTTCCTGAGGGGAGGTCCCCTCTACGAGCAGTACTTC. Translated, it gives CASSTFLRGGPLYEQYF.

The rearrangement uses TRBV7-9 and TRBJ2-7, with TRBD1 identical over 7 bases. V lost 0 bases, J lost 2 bases, and 7 bases stayed unmatched. This CDR3 is built from 16 residues. Germline values: CDR1 SEHNR, CDR2 FQNEAQ (reference sequence). The CDR3 region has the DNA TGTGCCAGCAGCTTAGCAGAATGGACAGGCACCTACGAGCAGTACTTC. The encoded protein is CASSLAEWTGTYEQYF.

The V gene is TRBV20-1, the J gene TRBJ2-7, with 7 bases identical to TRBD1. The trim removed 4 bases at V and 5 bases at J, leaving 14 bases unmatched. Germline V gene data show CDR1 as DFQATT and CDR2 as SNEGSKA (reference sequence). The CDR3 is 15 amino acids. The CDR3 loop is CSAISPSRGLDEQYF. CDR3 nucleotides: TGCAGTGCTATCTCCCCCTCAAGGGGGCTCGACGAGCAGTACTTC.

This chain connects TRBV6-5 to TRBJ1-2, with unresolved D. V was clipped by 10 bases and J by 7 bases, with 10 bases between them. Germline V gene lookup returns CDR1 MNHEY and CDR2 SVGAGI. This CDR3 has 10 amino acids. The CDR3 coding sequence is TGTGCCACCAGAGAGAGTGGCTACACCTTC. As protein: CATRESGYTF.

V and J are TRBV29-1 and TRBJ1-5; TRBD1 agrees at 8 bases. The CDR3 runs to 13 residues. V lost 5 bases to trimming and J lost 3 bases; unmatched junction nucleotides: 3. CDR1 and CDR2 (germline): SQVTM, ANQGSEA. The CDR3 bases are TGCAGCGTTCGGACAGGGAACAATCAGCCCCAGCATTTT. This codes for CSVRTGNNQPQHF.

The chain has TRBV28 and TRBJ2-3, with D tentatively TRBD2 (6 bases). The CDR3 has 14 amino acids. With 3 bases removed from V and 3 bases from J, the gap between germline ends came to 10 bases. The germline V gene has CDR1 MDHEN and CDR2 SYDVKM. The CDR3 region has the DNA TGTGCCAGCAGTTTCTGGGGGAGGACAGATACGCAGTATTTT. It codes for CASSFWGRTDTQYF.